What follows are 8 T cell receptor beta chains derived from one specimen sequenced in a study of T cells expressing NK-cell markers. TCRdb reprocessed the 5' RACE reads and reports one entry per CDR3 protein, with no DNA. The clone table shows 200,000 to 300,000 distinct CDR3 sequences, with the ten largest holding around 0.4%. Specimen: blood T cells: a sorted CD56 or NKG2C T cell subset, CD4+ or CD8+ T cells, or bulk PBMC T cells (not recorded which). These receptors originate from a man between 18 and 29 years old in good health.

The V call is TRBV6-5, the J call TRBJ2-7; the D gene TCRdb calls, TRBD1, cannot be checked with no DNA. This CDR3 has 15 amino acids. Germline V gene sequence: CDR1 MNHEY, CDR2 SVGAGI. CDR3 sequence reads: CASSYARDTSYEQYF.

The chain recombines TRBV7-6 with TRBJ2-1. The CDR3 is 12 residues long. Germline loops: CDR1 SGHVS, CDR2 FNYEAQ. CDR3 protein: CASSPIDNEQFF. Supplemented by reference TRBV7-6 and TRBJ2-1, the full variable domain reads GAGVSQSPRYKVTKRGQDVALRCDPISGHVSLYWYRQALGQGPEFLTYFNYEAQQDKSGLPNDRFSAERPEGSISTLTIQRTEQRDSAMYRCASSPIDNEQFFGPGTRLTVL.

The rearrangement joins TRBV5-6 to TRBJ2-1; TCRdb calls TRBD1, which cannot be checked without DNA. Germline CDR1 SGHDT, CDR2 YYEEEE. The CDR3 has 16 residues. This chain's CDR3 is CASSEGTGTGYNEQFF. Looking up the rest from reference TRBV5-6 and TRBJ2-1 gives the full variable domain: DAGVTQSPTHLIKTRGQQVTLRCSPKSGHDTVSWYQQALGQGPQFIFQYYEEEERQRGNFPDRFSGHQFPNYSSELNVNALLLGDSALYLCASSEGTGTGYNEQFFGPGTRLTVL.

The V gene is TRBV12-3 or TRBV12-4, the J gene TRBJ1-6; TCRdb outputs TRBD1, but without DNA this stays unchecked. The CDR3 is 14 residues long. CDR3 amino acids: CASSPGTDNSPLHF.

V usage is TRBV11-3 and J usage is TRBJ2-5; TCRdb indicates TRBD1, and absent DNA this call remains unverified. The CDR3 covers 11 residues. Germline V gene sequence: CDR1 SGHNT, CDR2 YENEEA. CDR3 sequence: CASSSTGPQYF.

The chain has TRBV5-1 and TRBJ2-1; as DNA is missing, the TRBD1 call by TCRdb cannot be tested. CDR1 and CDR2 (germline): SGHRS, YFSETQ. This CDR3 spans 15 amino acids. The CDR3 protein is CASSLAGTGRHEQFF.

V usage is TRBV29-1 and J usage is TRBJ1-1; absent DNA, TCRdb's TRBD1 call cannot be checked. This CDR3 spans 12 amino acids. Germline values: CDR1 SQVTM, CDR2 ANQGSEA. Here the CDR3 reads CSVDRPGTEAFF.

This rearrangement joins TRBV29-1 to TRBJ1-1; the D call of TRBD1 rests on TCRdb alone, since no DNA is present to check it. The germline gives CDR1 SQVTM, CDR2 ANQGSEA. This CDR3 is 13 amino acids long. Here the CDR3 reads CSALGGGWTEAFF.